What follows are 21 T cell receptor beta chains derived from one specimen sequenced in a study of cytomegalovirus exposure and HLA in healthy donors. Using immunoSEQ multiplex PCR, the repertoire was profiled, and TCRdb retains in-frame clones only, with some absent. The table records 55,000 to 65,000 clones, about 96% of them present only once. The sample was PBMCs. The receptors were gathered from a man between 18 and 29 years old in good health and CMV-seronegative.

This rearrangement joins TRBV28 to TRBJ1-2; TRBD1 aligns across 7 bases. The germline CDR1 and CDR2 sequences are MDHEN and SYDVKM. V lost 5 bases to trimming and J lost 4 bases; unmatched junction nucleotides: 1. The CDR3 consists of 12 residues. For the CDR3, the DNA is TGTGCCAGCAGTGGGGACAGCTATGGCTACACCTTC. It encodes CASSGDSYGYTF.

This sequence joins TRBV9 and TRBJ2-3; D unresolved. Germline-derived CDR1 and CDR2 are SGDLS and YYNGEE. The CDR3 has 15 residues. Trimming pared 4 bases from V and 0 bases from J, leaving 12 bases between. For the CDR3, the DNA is TGTGCCAGCAGCCCCCACAGTGGGAGCACAGATACGCAGTATTTT. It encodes CASSPHSGSTDTQYF.

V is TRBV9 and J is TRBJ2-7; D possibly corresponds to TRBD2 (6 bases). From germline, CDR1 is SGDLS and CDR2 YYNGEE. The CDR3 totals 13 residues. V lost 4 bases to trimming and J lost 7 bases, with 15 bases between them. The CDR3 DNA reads TGTGCCAGCAGCAGTCTTCTAGCGAGGGAGCAGTACTTC. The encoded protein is CASSSLLAREQYF.

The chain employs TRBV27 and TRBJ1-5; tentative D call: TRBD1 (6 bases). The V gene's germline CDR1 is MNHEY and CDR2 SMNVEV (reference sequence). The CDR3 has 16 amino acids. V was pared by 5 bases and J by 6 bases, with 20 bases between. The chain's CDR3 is CASSPSSRGGGQPQHF. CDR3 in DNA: TGTGCCAGCAGTCCATCCTCCAGGGGTGGAGGTCAGCCCCAGCATTTT.

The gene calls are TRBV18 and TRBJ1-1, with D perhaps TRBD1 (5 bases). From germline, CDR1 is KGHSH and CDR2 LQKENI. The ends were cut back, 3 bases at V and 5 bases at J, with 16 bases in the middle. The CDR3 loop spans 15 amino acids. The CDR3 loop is CASSPGTGGNTEAFF. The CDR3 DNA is TGTGCCAGCTCACCCGGGACGGGGGGGAATACTGAAGCTTTCTTT.

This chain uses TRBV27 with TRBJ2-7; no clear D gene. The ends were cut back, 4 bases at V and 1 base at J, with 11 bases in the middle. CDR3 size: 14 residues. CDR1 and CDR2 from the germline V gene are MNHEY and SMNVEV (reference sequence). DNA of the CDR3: TGTGCCAGCAGTTCGATAGCAGCTTCCTACGAGCAGTACTTC. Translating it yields CASSSIAASYEQYF.

CDR3 loop: CASSTGTSGYEQYF. DNA of the CDR3: TGCGCCAGCAGCACAGGGACTAGCGGCTACGAGCAGTACTTC. The V call is TRBV5-1, the J call TRBJ2-7; 11 nucleotides match TRBD2. The CDR3 is 14 amino acids. V lost 4 bases and J lost 3; bases outside the gene matches: 3. Germline CDR1 SGHRS, CDR2 YFSETQ.

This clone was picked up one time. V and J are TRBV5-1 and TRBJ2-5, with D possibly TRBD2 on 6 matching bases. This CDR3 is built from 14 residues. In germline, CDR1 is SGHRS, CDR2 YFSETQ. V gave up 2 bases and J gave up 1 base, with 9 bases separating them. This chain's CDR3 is CASSFGTPQETQYF. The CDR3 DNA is TGCGCCAGCAGCTTCGGGACTCCCCAAGAGACCCAGTACTTC.

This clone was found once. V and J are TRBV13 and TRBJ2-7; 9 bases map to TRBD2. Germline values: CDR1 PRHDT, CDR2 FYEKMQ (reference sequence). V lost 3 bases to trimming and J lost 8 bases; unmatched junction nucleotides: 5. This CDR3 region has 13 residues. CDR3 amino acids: CASSFASGNQQYF. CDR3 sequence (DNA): TGTGCCAGCAGCTTCGCTAGCGGGAACCAGCAGTACTTC.

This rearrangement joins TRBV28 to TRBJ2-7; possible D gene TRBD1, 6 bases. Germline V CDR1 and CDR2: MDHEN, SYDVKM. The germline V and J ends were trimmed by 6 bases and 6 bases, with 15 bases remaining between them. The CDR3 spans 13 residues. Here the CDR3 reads CASRPTAGVEQYF. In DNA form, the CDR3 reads TGTGCCAGCAGGCCGACTGCAGGGGTCGAGCAGTACTTC.

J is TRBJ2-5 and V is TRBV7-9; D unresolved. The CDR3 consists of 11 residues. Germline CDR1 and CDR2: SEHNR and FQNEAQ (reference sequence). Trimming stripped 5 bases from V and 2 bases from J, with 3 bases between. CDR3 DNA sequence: TGTGCCAGCAGCCATCAAGAGACCCAGTACTTC. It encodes CASSHQETQYF.

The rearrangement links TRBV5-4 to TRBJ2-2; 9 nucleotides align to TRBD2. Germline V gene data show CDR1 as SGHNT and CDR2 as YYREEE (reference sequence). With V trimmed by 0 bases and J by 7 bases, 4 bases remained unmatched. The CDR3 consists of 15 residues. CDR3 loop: CASSLGREGGGELFF. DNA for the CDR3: TGTGCCAGCAGCTTGGGGCGGGAGGGCGGCGGGGAGCTGTTTTTT.

This CDR3 reads CASSNQDRVYNEQFF. DNA for the CDR3: TGCGCCAGCAGCAACCAAGACAGGGTCTACAATGAGCAGTTCTTC. V gene TRBV5-1 combines with J gene TRBJ2-1, with 7 nucleotides matching TRBD1. Losses at the gene ends were 4 bases for V and 3 bases for J; bases not matched to a gene: 7. The CDR3 has 15 amino acids. Germline loops: CDR1 SGHRS, CDR2 YFSETQ.

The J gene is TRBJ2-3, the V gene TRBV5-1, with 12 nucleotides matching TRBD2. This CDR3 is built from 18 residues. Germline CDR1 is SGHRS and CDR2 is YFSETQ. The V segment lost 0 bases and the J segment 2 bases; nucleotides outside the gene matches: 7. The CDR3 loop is CASSLELAGGANTDTQYF. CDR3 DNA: TGCGCCAGCAGCTTGGAGCTAGCGGGAGGGGCGAACACAGATACGCAGTATTTT.

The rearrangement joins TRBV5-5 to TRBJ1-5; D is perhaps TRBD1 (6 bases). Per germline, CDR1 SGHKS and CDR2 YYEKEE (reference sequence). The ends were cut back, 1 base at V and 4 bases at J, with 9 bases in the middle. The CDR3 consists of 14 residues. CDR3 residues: CASSLTGINQPQHF. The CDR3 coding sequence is TGTGCCAGCAGCTTGACAGGGATAAATCAGCCCCAGCATTTT. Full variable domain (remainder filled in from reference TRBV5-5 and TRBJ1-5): DAGVTQSPTHLIKTRGQQVTLRCSPISGHKSVSWYQQVLGQGPQFIFQYYEKEERGRGNFPDRFSARQFPNYSSELNVNALLLGDSALYLCASSLTGINQPQHFGDGTRLSIL.

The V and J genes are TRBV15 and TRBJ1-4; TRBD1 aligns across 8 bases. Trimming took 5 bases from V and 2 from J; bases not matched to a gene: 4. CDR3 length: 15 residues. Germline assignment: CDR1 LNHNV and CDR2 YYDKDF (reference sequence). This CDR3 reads CATSEQGVTNEKLFF. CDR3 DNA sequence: TGTGCCACCAGCGAACAGGGGGTCACTAATGAAAAACTGTTTTTT. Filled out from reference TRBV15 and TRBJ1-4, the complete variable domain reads DAMVIQNPRYQVTQFGKPVTLSCSQTLNHNVMYWYQQKSSQAPKLLFHYYDKDFNNEADTPDNFQSRRPNTSFCFLDIRSPGLGDTAMYLCATSEQGVTNEKLFFGSGTQLSVL.

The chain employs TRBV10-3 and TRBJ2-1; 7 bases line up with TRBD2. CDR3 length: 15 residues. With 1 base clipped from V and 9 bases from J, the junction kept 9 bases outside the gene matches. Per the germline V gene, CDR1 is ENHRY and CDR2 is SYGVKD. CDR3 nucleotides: TGTGCCATCAGTGAGTTACAGACTAGCAGGGTTGAGCAGTTCTTC. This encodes CAISELQTSRVEQFF.

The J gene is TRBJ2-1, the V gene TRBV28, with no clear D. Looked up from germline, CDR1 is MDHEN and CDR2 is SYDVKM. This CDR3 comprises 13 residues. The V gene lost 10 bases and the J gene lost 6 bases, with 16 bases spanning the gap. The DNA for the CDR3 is TGTGCCACCAAGGAGACTCCCAGCAATGAGCAGTTCTTC. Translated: CATKETPSNEQFF. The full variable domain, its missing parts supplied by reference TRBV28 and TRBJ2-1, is DVKVTQSSRYLVKRTGEKVFLECVQDMDHENMFWYRQDPGLGLRLIYFSYDVKMKEKGDIPEGYSVSREKKERFSLILESASTNQTSMYLCATKETPSNEQFFGPGTRLTVL.

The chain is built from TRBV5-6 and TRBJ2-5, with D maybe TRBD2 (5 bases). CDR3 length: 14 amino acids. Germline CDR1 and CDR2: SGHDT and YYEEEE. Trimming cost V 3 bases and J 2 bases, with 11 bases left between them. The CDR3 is CASSWWGEQETQYF. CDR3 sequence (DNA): TGTGCCAGCAGCTGGTGGGGAGAACAAGAGACCCAGTACTTC.

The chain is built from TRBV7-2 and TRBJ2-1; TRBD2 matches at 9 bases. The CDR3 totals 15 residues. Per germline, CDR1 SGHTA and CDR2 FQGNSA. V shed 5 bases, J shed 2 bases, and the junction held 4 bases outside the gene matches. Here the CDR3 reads CASSPAGGAYNEQFF. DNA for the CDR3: TGTGCCAGCAGCCCAGCGGGAGGAGCCTACAATGAGCAGTTCTTC.

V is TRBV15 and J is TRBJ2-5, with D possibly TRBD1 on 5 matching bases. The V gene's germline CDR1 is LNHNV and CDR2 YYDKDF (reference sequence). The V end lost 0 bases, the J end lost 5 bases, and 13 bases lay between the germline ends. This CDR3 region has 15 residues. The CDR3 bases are TGTGCCACCAGCAGAGATTCGGCAGGGTGGGAGACCCAGTACTTC. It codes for CATSRDSAGWETQYF.